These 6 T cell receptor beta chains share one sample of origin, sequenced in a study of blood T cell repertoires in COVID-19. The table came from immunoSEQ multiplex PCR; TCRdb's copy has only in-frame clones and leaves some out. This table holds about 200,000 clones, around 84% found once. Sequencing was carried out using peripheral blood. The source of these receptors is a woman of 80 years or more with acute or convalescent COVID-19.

The CDR3 spells CASSLGLAGQNIQYF. The CDR3 nucleotides read TGCGCCAGCAGCTTGGGGCTAGCGGGCCAAAACATTCAGTACTTC. The chain carries TRBV5-1 and TRBJ2-4; 8 bases line up with TRBD2. Germline V CDR1 and CDR2: SGHRS, YFSETQ. The CDR3 runs to 15 residues. Trimming took 0 bases from V and 5 from J; bases not matched to a gene: 4.

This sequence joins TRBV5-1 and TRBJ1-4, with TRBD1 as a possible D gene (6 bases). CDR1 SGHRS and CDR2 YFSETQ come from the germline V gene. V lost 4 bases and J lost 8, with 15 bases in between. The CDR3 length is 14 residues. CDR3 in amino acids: CASSGGQHGEKLFF. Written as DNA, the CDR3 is TGCGCCAGCAGCGGCGGACAGCACGGCGAAAAACTGTTTTTT.

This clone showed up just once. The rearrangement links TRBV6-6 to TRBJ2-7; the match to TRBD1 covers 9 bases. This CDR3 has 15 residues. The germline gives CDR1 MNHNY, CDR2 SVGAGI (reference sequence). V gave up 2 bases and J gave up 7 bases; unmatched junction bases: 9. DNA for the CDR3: TGTGCCAGCAGTTACCCGGACAGGGGTGGGGTGGAGCAGTACTTC. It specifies CASSYPDRGGVEQYF.

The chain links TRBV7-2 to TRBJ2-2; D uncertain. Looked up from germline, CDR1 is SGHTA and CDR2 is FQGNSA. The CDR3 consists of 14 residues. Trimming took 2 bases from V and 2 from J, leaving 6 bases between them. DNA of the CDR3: TGTGCCAGCAGCTTAACTGCTAACACCGGGGAGCTGTTTTTT. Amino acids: CASSLTANTGELFF.

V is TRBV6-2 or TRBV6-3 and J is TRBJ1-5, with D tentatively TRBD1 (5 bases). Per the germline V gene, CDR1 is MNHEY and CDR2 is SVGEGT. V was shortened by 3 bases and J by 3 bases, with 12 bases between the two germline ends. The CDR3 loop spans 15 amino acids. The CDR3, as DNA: TGTGCCAGCAGTTATAGCCGGGACTCCAATCAGCCCCAGCATTTT. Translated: CASSYSRDSNQPQHF.

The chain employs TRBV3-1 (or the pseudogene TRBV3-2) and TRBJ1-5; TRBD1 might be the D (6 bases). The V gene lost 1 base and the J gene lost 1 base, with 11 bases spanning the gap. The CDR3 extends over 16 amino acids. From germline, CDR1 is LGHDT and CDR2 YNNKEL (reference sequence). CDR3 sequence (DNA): TGTGCCAGCAGCCAAGGGGGGGGCGCAAGCAATCAGCCCCAGCATTTT. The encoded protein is CASSQGGGASNQPQHF.